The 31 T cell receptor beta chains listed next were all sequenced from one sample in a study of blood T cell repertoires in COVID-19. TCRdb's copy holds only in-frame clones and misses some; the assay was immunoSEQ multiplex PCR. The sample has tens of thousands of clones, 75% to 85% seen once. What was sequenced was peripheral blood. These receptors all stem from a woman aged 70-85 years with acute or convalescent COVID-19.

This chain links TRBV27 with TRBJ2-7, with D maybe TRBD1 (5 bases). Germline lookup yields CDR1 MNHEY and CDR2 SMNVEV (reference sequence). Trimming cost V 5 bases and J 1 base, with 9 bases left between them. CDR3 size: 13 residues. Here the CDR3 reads CASSLRGSYEQYF. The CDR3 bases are TGTGCCAGCAGTCTTAGGGGTTCCTACGAGCAGTACTTC.

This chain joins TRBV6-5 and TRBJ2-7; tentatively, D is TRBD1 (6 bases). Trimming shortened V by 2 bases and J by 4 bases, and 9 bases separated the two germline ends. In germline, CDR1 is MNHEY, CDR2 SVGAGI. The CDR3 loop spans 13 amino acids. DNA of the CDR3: TGTGCCAGCAGTTACGCCAGGGGTTACGAGCAGTACTTC. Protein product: CASSYARGYEQYF.

For the CDR3, the DNA is TGTGCCAGCAAATTAGGAGGGGACCCCTATGGCTACACCTTC. It translates to CASKLGGDPYGYTF. The chain recombines TRBV27 with TRBJ1-2, with D tentatively TRBD1 (5 bases). V lost 7 bases and J lost 4, with 16 bases in between. The germline CDR1 and CDR2 sequences are MNHEY and SMNVEV (reference sequence). The CDR3 consists of 14 residues.

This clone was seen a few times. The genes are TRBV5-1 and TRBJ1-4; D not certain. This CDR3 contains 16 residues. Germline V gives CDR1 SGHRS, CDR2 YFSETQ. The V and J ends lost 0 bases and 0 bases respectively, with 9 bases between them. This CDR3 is CASSLGSVATNEKLFF. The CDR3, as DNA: TGCGCCAGCAGCTTGGGTTCAGTTGCAACTAATGAAAAACTGTTTTTT. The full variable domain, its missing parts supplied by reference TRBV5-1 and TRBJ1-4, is KAGVTQTPRYLIKTRGQQVTLSCSPISGHRSVSWYQQTPGQGLQFLFEYFSETQRNKGNFPGRFSGRQFSNSRSEMNVSTLELGDSALYLCASSLGSVATNEKLFFGSGTQLSVL.

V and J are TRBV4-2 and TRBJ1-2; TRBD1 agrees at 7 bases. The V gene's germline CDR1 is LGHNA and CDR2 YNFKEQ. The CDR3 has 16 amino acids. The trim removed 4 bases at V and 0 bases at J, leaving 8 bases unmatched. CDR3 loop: CASSPLTGRANYGYTF. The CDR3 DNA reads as TGTGCCAGCAGCCCTCTGACAGGGAGAGCTAACTATGGCTACACCTTC.

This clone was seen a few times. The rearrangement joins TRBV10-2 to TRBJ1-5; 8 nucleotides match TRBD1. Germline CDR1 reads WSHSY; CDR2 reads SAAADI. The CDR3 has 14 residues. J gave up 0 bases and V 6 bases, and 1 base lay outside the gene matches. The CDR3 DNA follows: TGCGCCAGCAGAACAGGGGGTAGCAATCAGCCCCAGCATTTT. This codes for CASRTGGSNQPQHF.

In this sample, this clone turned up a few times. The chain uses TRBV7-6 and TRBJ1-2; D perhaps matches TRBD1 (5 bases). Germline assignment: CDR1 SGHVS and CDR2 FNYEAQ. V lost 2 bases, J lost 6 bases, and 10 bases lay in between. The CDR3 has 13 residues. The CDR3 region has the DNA TGTGCCAGCAGCTTACAGGGTTACAATGGCTACACCTTC. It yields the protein CASSLQGYNGYTF.

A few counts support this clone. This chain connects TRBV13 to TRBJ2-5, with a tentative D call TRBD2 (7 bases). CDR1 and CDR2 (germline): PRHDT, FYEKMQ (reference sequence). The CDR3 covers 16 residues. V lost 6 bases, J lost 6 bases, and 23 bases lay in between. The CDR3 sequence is CASRTRGGAVQKTQYF. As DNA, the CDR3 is TGTGCCAGCAGAACAAGGGGGGGGGCTGTTCAAAAGACCCAGTACTTC.

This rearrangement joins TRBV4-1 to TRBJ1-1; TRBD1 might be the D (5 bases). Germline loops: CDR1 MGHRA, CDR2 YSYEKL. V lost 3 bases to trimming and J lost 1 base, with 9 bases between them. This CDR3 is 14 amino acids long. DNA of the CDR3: TGCGCCAGCAGCCATGGGGGGGGGAACACTGAAGCTTTCTTT. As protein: CASSHGGGNTEAFF.

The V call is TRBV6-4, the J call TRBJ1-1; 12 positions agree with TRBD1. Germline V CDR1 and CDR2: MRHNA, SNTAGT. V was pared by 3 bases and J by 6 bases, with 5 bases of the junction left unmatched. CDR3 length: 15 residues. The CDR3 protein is CASSEGTGGKAEAFF. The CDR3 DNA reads TGTGCCAGCAGTGAAGGGACAGGGGGCAAGGCTGAAGCTTTCTTT.

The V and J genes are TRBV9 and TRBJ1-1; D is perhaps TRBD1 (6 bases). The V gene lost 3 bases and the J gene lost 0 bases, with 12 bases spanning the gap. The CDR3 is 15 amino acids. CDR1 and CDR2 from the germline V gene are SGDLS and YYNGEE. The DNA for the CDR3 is TGTGCCAGCAGCGCGCACAGGGACCTGAACACTGAAGCTTTCTTT. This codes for CASSAHRDLNTEAFF.

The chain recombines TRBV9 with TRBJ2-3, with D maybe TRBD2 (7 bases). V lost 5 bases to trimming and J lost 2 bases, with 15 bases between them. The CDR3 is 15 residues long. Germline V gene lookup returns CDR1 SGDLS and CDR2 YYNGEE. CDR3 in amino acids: CASSEGGSPTDTQYF. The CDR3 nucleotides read TGTGCCAGCAGTGAGGGGGGGAGTCCCACAGATACGCAGTATTTT.

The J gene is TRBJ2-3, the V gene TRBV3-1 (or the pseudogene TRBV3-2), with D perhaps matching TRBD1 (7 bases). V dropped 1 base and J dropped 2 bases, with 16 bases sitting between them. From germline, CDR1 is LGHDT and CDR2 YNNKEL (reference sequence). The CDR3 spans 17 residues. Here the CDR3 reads CASSQGPPGGNTDTQYF. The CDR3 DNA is TGTGCCAGCAGCCAAGGGCCGCCAGGGGGGAACACAGATACGCAGTATTTT.

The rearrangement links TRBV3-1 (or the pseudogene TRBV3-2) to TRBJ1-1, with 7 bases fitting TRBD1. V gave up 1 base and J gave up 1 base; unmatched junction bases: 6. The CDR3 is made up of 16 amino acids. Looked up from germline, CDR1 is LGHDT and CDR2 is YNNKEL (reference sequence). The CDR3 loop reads CASSQVGRGRNTEAFF. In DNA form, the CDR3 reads TGTGCCAGCAGCCAAGTAGGCAGGGGGAGGAACACTGAAGCTTTCTTT.

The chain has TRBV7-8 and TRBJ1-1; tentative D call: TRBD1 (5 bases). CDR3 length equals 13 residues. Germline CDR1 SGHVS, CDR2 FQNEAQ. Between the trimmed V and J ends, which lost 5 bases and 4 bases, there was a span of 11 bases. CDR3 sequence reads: CASSLYQGTEAFF. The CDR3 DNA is TGTGCCAGCAGCCTATATCAGGGCACTGAAGCTTTCTTT. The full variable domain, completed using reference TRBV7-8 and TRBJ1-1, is GAGVSQSPRYKVAKRGQDVALRCDPISGHVSLFWYQQALGQGPEFLTYFQNEAQLDKSGLPSDRFFAERPEGSVSTLKIQRTQQEDSAVYLCASSLYQGTEAFFGQGTRLTVV.

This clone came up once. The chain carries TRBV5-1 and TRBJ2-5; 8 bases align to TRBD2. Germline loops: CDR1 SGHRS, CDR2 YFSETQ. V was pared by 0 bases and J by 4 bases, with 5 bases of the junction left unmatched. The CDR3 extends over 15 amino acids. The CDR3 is CASSLDQGLVETQYF. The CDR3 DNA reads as TGCGCCAGCAGCTTGGATCAGGGACTAGTAGAGACCCAGTACTTC.

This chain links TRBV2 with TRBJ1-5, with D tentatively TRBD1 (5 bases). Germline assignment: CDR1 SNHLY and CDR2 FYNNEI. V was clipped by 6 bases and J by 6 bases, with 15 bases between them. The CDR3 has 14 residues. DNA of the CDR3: TGTGCCAGCAGCTTGGTGGGGCCTGGTCAGCCCCAGCATTTT. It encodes CASSLVGPGQPQHF. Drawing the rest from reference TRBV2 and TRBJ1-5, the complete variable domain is EPEVTQTPSHQVTQMGQEVILRCVPISNHLYFYWYRQILGQKVEFLVSFYNNEISEKSEIFDDQFSVERPDGSNFTLKIRSTKLEDSAMYFCASSLVGPGQPQHFGDGTRLSIL.

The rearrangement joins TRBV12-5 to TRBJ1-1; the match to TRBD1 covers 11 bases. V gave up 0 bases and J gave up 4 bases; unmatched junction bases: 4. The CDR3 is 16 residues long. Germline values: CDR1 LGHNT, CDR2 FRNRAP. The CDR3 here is CASGLVGTGGITEAFF. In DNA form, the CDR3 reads TGTGCTAGTGGTTTGGTTGGGACAGGGGGTATCACTGAAGCTTTCTTT.

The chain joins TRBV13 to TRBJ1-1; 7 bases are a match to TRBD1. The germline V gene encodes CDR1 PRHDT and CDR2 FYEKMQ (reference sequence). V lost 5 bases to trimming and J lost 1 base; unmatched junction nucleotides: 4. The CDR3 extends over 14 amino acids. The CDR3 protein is CASSPGQRNTEAFF. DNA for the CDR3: TGTGCCAGCAGCCCGGGACAGAGGAACACTGAAGCTTTCTTT.

Here the CDR3 reads CASSLTLSDTQYF. DNA for the CDR3: TGTGCCAGCAGCTTGACTCTTTCAGATACGCAGTATTTT. The chain uses TRBV5-8 and TRBJ2-3; D unclear. Between the trimmed V and J ends, which lost 1 base and 4 bases, there was a span of 7 bases. This CDR3 contains 13 residues. The germline V gene has CDR1 SGHTS and CDR2 YDEGEE.

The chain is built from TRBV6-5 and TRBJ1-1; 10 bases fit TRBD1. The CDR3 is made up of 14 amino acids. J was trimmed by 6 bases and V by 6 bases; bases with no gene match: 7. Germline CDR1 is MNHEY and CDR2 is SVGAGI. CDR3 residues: CASSLDRGRAEAFF. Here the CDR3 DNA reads TGTGCCAGCAGCCTCGACAGGGGGCGCGCTGAAGCTTTCTTT.

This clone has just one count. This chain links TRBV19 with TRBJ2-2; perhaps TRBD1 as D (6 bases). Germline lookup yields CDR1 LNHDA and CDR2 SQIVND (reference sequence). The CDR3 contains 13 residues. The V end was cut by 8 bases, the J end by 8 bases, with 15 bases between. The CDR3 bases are TGTGCCAGTTCACAGGGAATAATAGGGGAGCTGTTTTTT. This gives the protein CASSQGIIGELFF.

This CDR3 reads CASRDRGSTETQYF. CDR3 coding DNA: TGTGCCAGCAGAGACAGGGGGTCCACAGAGACCCAGTACTTC. The chain couples TRBV2 to TRBJ2-5; 9 bases align to TRBD1. The CDR3 is 14 residues long. The V and J ends lost 6 bases and 4 bases, in that order; junction bases with no gene match: 6. Germline V gene sequence: CDR1 SNHLY, CDR2 FYNNEI.

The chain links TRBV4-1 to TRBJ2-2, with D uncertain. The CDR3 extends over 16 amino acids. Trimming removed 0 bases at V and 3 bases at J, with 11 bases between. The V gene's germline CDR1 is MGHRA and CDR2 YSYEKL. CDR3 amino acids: CASSQEWAMDTGELFF. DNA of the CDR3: TGCGCCAGCAGCCAAGAGTGGGCCATGGACACCGGGGAGCTGTTTTTT.

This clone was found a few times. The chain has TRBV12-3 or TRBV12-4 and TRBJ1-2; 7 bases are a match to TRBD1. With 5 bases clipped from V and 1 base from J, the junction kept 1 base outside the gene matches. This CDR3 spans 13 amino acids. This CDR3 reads CASSRDSNYGYTF. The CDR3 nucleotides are TGTGCCAGCAGTCGGGACAGTAACTATGGCTACACCTTC.

In DNA, the CDR3 is TGTGCCACCAGCAGAGAGGGGCTAGCGGCGGGCACAGATACGCAGTATTTT. Translation: CATSREGLAAGTDTQYF. The chain joins TRBV15 to TRBJ2-3, with 7 bases that match TRBD2. V trimming: 0 bases; J trimming: 1 base; junction bases outside the gene matches: 7. Germline CDR1 is LNHNV and CDR2 is YYDKDF (reference sequence). The CDR3 is 17 residues long.

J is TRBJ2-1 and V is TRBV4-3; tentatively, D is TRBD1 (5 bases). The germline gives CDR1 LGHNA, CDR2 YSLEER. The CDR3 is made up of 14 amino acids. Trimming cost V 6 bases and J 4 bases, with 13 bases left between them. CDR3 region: CASRRRGRYNEQFF. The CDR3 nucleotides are TGCGCCAGCAGACGAAGGGGCAGGTACAATGAGCAGTTCTTC.

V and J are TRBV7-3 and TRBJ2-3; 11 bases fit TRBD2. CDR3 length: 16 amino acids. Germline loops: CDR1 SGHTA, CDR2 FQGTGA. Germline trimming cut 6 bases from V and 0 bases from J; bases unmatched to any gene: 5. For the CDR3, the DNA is TGTGCCAGCAGTTTGGGACTAGCGGCTAGCACAGATACGCAGTATTTT. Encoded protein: CASSLGLAASTDTQYF.

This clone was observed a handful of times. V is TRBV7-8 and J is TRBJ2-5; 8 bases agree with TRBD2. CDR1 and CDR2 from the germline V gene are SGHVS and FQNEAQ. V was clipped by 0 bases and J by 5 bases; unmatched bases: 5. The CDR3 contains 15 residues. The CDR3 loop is CASSLAGREGETQYF. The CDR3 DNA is TGTGCCAGCAGCTTAGCCGGGAGGGAGGGGGAGACCCAGTACTTC.

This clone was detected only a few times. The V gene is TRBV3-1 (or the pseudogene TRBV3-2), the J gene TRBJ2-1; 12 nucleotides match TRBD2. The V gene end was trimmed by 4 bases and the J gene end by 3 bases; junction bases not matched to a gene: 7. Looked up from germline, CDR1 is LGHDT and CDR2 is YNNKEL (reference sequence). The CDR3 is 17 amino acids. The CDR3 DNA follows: TGTGCCAGCAGCCCGCCGACTAGCGGGGGCCTCTACAATGAGCAGTTCTTC. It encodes CASSPPTSGGLYNEQFF.

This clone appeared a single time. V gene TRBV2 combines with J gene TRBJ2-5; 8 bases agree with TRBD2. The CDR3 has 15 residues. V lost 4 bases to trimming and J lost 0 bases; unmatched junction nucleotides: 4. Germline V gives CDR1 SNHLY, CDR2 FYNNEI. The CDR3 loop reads CASSVSGNYQETQYF. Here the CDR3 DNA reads TGTGCCAGCAGTGTTAGCGGGAACTACCAAGAGACCCAGTACTTC.